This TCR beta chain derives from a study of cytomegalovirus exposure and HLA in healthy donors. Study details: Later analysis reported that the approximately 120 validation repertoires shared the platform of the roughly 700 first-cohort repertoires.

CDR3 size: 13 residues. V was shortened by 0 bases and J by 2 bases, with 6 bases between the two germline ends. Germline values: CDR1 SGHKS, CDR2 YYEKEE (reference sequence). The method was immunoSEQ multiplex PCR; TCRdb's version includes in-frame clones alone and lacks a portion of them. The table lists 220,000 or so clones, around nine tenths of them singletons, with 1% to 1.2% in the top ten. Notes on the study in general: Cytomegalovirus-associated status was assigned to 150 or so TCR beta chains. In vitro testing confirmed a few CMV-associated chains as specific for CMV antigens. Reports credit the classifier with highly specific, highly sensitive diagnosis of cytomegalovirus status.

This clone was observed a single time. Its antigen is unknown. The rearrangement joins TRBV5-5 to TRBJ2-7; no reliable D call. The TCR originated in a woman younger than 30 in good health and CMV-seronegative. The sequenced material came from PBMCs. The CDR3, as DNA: TGTGCCAGCAGCTTGGTTGCAGCCTACGAGCAGTACTTC. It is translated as CASSLVAAYEQYF.